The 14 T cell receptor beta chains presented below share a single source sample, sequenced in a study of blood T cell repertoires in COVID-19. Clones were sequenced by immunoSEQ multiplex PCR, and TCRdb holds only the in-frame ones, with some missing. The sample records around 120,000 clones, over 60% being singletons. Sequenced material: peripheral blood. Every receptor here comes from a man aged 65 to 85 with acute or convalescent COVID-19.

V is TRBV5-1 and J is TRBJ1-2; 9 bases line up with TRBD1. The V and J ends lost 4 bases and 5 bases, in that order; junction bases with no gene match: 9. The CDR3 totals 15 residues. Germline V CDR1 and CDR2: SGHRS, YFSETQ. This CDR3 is CASSPGTGPGYGYTF. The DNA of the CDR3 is TGCGCCAGCAGCCCCGGGACAGGGCCGGGATATGGCTACACCTTC.

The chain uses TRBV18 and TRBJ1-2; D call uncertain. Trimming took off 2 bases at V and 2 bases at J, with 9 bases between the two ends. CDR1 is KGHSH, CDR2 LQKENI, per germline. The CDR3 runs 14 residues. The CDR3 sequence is CASSPSAGNYGYTF. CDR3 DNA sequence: TGTGCCAGCTCACCATCTGCGGGAAACTATGGCTACACCTTC.

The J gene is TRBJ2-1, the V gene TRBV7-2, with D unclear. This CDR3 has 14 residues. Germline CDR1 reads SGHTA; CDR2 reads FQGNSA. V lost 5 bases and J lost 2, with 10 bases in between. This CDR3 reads CASSRNPPYNEQFF. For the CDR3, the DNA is TGTGCCAGCAGCCGTAATCCCCCCTACAATGAGCAGTTCTTC.

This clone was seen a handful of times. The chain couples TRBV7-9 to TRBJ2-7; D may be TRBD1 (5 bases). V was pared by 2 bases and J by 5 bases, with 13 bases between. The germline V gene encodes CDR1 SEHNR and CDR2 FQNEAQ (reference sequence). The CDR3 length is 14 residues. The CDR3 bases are TGTGCCAGCAGCTTAAGGCAGCGCAGGGACGAGCAGTACTTC. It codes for CASSLRQRRDEQYF.

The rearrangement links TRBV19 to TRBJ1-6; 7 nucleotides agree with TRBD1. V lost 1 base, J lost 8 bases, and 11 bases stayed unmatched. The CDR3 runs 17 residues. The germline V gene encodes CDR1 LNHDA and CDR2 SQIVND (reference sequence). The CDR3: CASSIGQVPGQHSPLHF. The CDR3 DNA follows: TGTGCCAGTAGTATAGGACAGGTGCCGGGACAGCATTCACCCCTCCACTTT.

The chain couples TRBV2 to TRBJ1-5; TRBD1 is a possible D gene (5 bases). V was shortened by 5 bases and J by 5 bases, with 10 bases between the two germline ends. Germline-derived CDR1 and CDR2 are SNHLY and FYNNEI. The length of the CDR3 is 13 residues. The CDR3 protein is CASSFSRDQPQHF. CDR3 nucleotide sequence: TGTGCCAGCAGTTTCAGCAGGGATCAGCCCCAGCATTTT.

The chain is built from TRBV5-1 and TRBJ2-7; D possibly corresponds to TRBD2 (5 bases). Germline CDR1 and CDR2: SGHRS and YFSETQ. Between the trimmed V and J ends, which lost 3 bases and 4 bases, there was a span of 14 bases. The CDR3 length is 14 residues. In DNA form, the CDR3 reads TGCGCCAGCAGCTCGACGGGATTTTTGTACGAGCAGTACTTC. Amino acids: CASSSTGFLYEQYF.

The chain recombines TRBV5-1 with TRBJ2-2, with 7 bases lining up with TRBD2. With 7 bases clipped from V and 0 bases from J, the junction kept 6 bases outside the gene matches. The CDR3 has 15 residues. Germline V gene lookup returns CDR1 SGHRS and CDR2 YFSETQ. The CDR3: CASQLSGTNTGELFF. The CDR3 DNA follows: TGCGCCAGCCAACTCAGCGGGACGAACACCGGGGAGCTGTTTTTT. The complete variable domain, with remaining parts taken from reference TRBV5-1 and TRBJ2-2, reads KAGVTQTPRYLIKTRGQQVTLSCSPISGHRSVSWYQQTPGQGLQFLFEYFSETQRNKGNFPGRFSGRQFSNSRSEMNVSTLELGDSALYLCASQLSGTNTGELFFGEGSRLTVL.

In DNA, the CDR3 is TGTGCCAGCAGTGAAGGGCTGGGGGCAAGCAATCAGCCCCAGCATTTT. Translated: CASSEGLGASNQPQHF. The chain uses TRBV2 and TRBJ1-5, with TRBD1 as a possible D gene (6 bases). Trimming stripped 1 base from V and 1 base from J, with 11 bases between. The CDR3 is made up of 16 amino acids. Germline lookup yields CDR1 SNHLY and CDR2 FYNNEI. The variable domain in full, with the rest retrieved from reference TRBV2 and TRBJ1-5, is EPEVTQTPSHQVTQMGQEVILRCVPISNHLYFYWYRQILGQKVEFLVSFYNNEISEKSEIFDDQFSVERPDGSNFTLKIRSTKLEDSAMYFCASSEGLGASNQPQHFGDGTRLSIL.

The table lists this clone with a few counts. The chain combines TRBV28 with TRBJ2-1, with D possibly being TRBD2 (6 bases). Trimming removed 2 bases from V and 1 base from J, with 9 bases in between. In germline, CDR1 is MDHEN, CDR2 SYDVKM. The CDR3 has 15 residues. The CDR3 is CASSLLEGSYNEQFF. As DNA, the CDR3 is TGTGCCAGCAGTTTACTGGAGGGGTCCTACAATGAGCAGTTCTTC. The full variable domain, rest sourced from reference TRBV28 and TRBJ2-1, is DVKVTQSSRYLVKRTGEKVFLECVQDMDHENMFWYRQDPGLGLRLIYFSYDVKMKEKGDIPEGYSVSREKKERFSLILESASTNQTSMYLCASSLLEGSYNEQFFGPGTRLTVL.

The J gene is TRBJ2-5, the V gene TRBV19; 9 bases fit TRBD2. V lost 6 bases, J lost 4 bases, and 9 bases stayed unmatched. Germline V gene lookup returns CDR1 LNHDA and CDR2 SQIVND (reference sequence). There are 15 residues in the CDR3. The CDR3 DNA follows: TGTGCCAGTAGCCTTAATAGCGGGGGTACAGAGACCCAGTACTTC. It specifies CASSLNSGGTETQYF.

CDR3 residues: CASSPPGLAAPRELFF. DNA for the CDR3: TGTGCCAGCAGCCCCCCGGGACTAGCGGCTCCCAGGGAGCTGTTTTTT. The rearrangement uses TRBV27 and TRBJ2-2; TRBD2 matches 11 bases. The CDR3 totals 16 residues. Germline loops: CDR1 MNHEY, CDR2 SMNVEV (reference sequence). Unmatched junction bases numbered 12, after V lost 6 bases and J lost 9 bases.

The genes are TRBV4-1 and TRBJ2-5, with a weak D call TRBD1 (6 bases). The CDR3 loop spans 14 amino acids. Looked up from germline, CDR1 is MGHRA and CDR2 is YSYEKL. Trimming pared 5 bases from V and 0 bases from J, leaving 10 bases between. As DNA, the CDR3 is TGCGCCAGCAGCGACCGGGACAACCAAGAGACCCAGTACTTC. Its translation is CASSDRDNQETQYF.

This CDR3 is CASSRTGTLQETQYF. CDR3 DNA: TGTGCCAGCAGCCGAACTGGGACTCTCCAAGAGACCCAGTACTTC. J is TRBJ2-5 and V is TRBV6-5; perhaps TRBD2 as D (6 bases). Germline V gene data show CDR1 as MNHEY and CDR2 as SVGAGI. V was clipped by 6 bases and J by 1 base, with 15 bases between them. This CDR3 has 15 residues.